The 22 T cell receptor beta chains below were found in one sample sequenced in a study of response to subunit inactivated influenza vaccine. TCRdb independently ran MiXCR on the RT-PCR reads; one entry per CDR3 protein. The table records 700,000 to 800,000 distinct CDR3 sequences, about 18% of them present only once. Here the sequenced sample was PBMCs from blood, taken 4 to 6 days after vaccination. These receptor sequences come from a man aged 50 to 59 who received an inactivated influenza vaccine.

There are many counts of this clonotype. The junction departs from germline at one end; a sequencing error may be responsible. The chain links TRBV12-3 or TRBV12-4 to TRBJ2-2; D uncertain. The CDR3 consists of 14 residues. CDR3 sequence reads: CASSLLGNTGELFF. The CDR3 DNA reads as TGCGCCAGCAGCCTCCTAGGGAACACCGGGGAGCTGTTTTTT.

CDR3 DNA sequence: TGTGCCAGCAGCTTCGAGACAGGGGGCTACGAGCAGTACTTC. Amino acids: CASSFETGGYEQYF. This sequence joins TRBV5-4 and TRBJ2-7; 9 bases agree with TRBD1. Unmatched junction bases numbered 3, after V lost 2 bases and J lost 3 bases. Germline V lookup: CDR1 SGHNT, CDR2 YYREEE (reference sequence). The CDR3 runs 14 residues.

The chain employs TRBV28 and TRBJ2-4; tentatively, D is TRBD1 or TRBD2 (5 bases each). Germline loops: CDR1 MDHEN, CDR2 SYDVKM. The CDR3 consists of 15 residues. V was clipped by 1 base and J by 3 bases, with 10 bases between them. CDR3 sequence: CASSLLGDVKNIQYF. The CDR3 DNA follows: TGTGCCAGCAGTTTATTGGGGGATGTCAAAAACATTCAGTACTTC.

This clonotype was seen more than once but under ten times. The J gene is TRBJ1-1, the V gene TRBV15; unclear D gene. The CDR3 consists of 14 residues. Germline lookup yields CDR1 LNHNV and CDR2 YYDKDF (reference sequence). Between the trimmed V and J ends, which lost 5 bases and 5 bases, there was a span of 15 bases. CDR3: CATSSPGLWTEAFF. The CDR3 coding sequence is TGTGCCACCAGCTCTCCGGGATTATGGACTGAAGCTTTCTTT.

The V call is TRBV7-8, the J call TRBJ2-1; D is possibly TRBD2 (5 bases). The germline gives CDR1 SGHVS, CDR2 FQNEAQ. Trimming pared 7 bases from V and 0 bases from J, leaving 16 bases between. The CDR3 has 16 amino acids. This CDR3 reads CASTARAIGSYNEQFF. The CDR3, as DNA: TGTGCCAGCACCGCGAGGGCCATCGGCTCCTACAATGAGCAGTTCTTC. Supplemented by reference TRBV7-8 and TRBJ2-1, the full variable domain reads GAGVSQSPRYKVAKRGQDVALRCDPISGHVSLFWYQQALGQGPEFLTYFQNEAQLDKSGLPSDRFFAERPEGSVSTLKIQRTQQEDSAVYLCASTARAIGSYNEQFFGPGTRLTVL.

This clonotype turned up a few times. In DNA, the CDR3 is TGTGCCAGCAGCTTACACCCAACAGGGAGGCAAGAGACCCAGTACTTC. Protein: CASSLHPTGRQETQYF. The rearrangement uses TRBV7-3 and TRBJ2-5; D tentatively reads TRBD1 or TRBD2 (6 bases each). CDR3 length equals 16 residues. CDR1 is SGHTA and CDR2 is FQGTGA in the germline V gene. V lost 2 bases to trimming and J lost 2 bases, with 15 bases between them. Looking up the rest from reference TRBV7-3 and TRBJ2-5 gives the full variable domain: GAGVSQTPSNKVTEKGKYVELRCDPISGHTALYWYRQSLGQGPEFLIYFQGTGAADDSGLPNDRFFAVRPEGSVSTLKIQRTERGDSAVYLCASSLHPTGRQETQYFGPGTRLLVL.

This chain connects TRBV20-1 to TRBJ2-3; no clear D. The V gene's germline CDR1 is DFQATT and CDR2 SNEGSKA (reference sequence). The V gene lost 3 bases and the J gene lost 4 bases, with 8 bases spanning the gap. The CDR3 has 12 amino acids. The CDR3 sequence is CSASKGPDTQYF. The CDR3 nucleotides read TGCAGTGCTAGTAAGGGCCCAGATACGCAGTATTTT.

The sample holds a few counts of this clonotype. The chain employs TRBV12-3 or TRBV12-4 and TRBJ2-7, with D possibly TRBD1 on 6 matching bases. This CDR3 is 13 amino acids long. The V end was cut by 3 bases, the J end by 9 bases, with 15 bases between. This chain's CDR3 is CASSFGQSFWQYF. In DNA form, the CDR3 reads TGTGCCAGCAGTTTCGGACAGTCCTTCTGGCAGTACTTC.

This clonotype was recorded a few times. This rearrangement joins TRBV12-3 or TRBV12-4 to TRBJ2-1; 9 nucleotides align to TRBD2. This CDR3 has 15 residues. V was clipped by 6 bases and J by 3 bases; unmatched bases: 6. The CDR3 coding sequence is TGTGCCAGCAGCCCCTGGACTAGCGTCTACAATGAGCAGTTCTTC. Protein: CASSPWTSVYNEQFF.

This clonotype was seen at least ten times. The genes are TRBV5-8 and TRBJ2-1; TRBD2 matches at 7 bases. Germline CDR1 SGHTS, CDR2 YDEGEE. The junction had 10 bases not matched to a gene; V was cut back by 3 bases and J by 4 bases. CDR3 length equals 16 residues. CDR3 in amino acids: CASSYFTGTNYNEQFF. The CDR3 DNA reads TGTGCCAGCAGCTACTTCACCGGGACTAATTACAATGAGCAGTTCTTC.

This chain links TRBV5-5 with TRBJ2-5; 7 positions agree with TRBD2. The CDR3 spans 14 residues. The germline V gene has CDR1 SGHKS and CDR2 YYEKEE (reference sequence). With 0 bases clipped from V and 5 bases from J, the junction kept 4 bases outside the gene matches. The CDR3 DNA sequence: TGTGCCAGCAGCTTGGACAGGCGGGGGGAGACCCAGTACTTC. The encoded protein is CASSLDRRGETQYF. Full variable domain (rest looked up from reference TRBV5-5 and TRBJ2-5): DAGVTQSPTHLIKTRGQQVTLRCSPISGHKSVSWYQQVLGQGPQFIFQYYEKEERGRGNFPDRFSARQFPNYSSELNVNALLLGDSALYLCASSLDRRGETQYFGPGTRLLVL.

The chain joins TRBV9 to TRBJ2-2; D may be TRBD2 (7 bases). Germline values: CDR1 SGDLS, CDR2 YYNGEE. Trimming pared 2 bases from V and 0 bases from J, leaving 14 bases between. The CDR3 totals 17 residues. CDR3 sequence (DNA): TGTGCCAGCAGCGTGAGGGGGGGGAGCACGAACACCGGGGAGCTGTTTTTT. The encoded protein is CASSVRGGSTNTGELFF.

The table lists this clonotype with a few counts. The chain employs TRBV5-1 and TRBJ2-2; tentative D call: TRBD2 (5 bases). CDR3 size: 15 residues. In germline, CDR1 is SGHRS, CDR2 YFSETQ. V lost 9 bases, J lost 0 bases, and 15 bases lay in between. The CDR3 sequence is CATERSGTNTGELFF. The CDR3 DNA follows: TGCGCCACCGAACGAAGCGGAACGAACACCGGGGAGCTGTTTTTT.

This clonotype was seen ten or more times. The rearrangement joins TRBV20-1 to TRBJ2-7; perhaps TRBD1 as D (6 bases). Trimming shortened V by 1 base and J by 4 bases, and 14 bases separated the two germline ends. Looked up from germline, CDR1 is DFQATT and CDR2 is SNEGSKA (reference sequence). This CDR3 region has 14 residues. CDR3 loop: CSARGTAGVYEQYF. DNA of the CDR3: TGCAGTGCTAGAGGAACAGCAGGGGTTTACGAGCAGTACTTC.

This clonotype was detected many times. The chain is built from TRBV29-1 and TRBJ1-5; D is possibly TRBD1 (5 bases). Trimming pared 5 bases from V and 4 bases from J, leaving 12 bases between. CDR3 length: 13 residues. Per the germline V gene, CDR1 is SQVTM and CDR2 is ANQGSEA. The CDR3 reads CSVQLGGNQPQHF. DNA for the CDR3: TGCAGCGTTCAACTCGGGGGAAATCAGCCCCAGCATTTT.

The chain has TRBV20-1 and TRBJ2-1; D possibly uses TRBD1 or TRBD2 (6 bases each). The V end was cut by 7 bases, the J end by 9 bases, with 19 bases between. The CDR3 runs to 13 residues. Germline CDR1 is DFQATT and CDR2 is SNEGSKA (reference sequence). DNA for the CDR3: TGCAGTGTAGGGGGTAGCGGAGAGCGTGAGCAGTTCTTC. Translation gives CSVGGSGEREQFF.

The rearrangement uses TRBV11-2 and TRBJ2-5, with 7 bases lining up with TRBD1. Germline CDR1 SGHAT, CDR2 FQNNGV. J gave up 7 bases and V 0 bases, and 8 bases lay outside the gene matches. The CDR3 has 15 residues. The CDR3 is CASSLETGVVSTQYF. Here the CDR3 DNA reads TGTGCCAGCAGCTTAGAAACAGGGGTGGTGTCGACCCAGTACTTC.

This clonotype has a handful of counts. V is TRBV10-3 and J is TRBJ2-3, with D unclear. The CDR3 extends over 15 amino acids. Germline V gene lookup returns CDR1 ENHRY and CDR2 SYGVKD. The V end lost 3 bases, the J end lost 2 bases, and 12 bases lay between the germline ends. The CDR3 region has the DNA TGTGCCATCAGTGAAGGTCCGTCGGACACAGATACGCAGTATTTT. Protein sequence: CAISEGPSDTDTQYF.

This clonotype showed up many times. This rearrangement joins TRBV29-1 to TRBJ2-2, with 12 bases identical to TRBD1. Germline V CDR1 and CDR2: SQVTM, ANQGSEA. CDR3 length equals 13 residues. V shed 6 bases and J 7 bases; nucleotides not matched to a gene: 3. The CDR3 bases are TGCAGCGTGGGACAGGGGGCAGGCGGGGAGCTGTTTTTT. Protein sequence: CSVGQGAGGELFF.

Ten or more counts support this clonotype. V usage is TRBV3-1 and J usage is TRBJ2-1; TRBD1 is a possible D gene (6 bases). The germline V gene encodes CDR1 LGHDT and CDR2 YNNKEL (reference sequence). This CDR3 spans 13 amino acids. V lost 4 bases to trimming and J lost 10 bases, with 14 bases between them. DNA of the CDR3: TGTGCCAGCAGCCCGACAGGCCTCAGCGAGCAGTTCTTC. Translated: CASSPTGLSEQFF.

This clonotype was recorded a few times. For the CDR3, the DNA is TGCGCCAGCAGCCAAGAACGTCGGCGAACTAATGAAAAACTGTTTTTT. It yields the protein CASSQERRRTNEKLFF. V and J are TRBV4-3 and TRBJ1-4, with D uncertain. Trimming stripped 0 bases from V and 1 base from J, with 9 bases between. The germline V gene has CDR1 LGHNA and CDR2 YSLEER. This CDR3 is built from 16 residues.

Comment on this clonotype: A read error may be the cause here, since a much bigger clone is one base away. The chain employs TRBV6-5 and TRBJ2-5; 7 bases align to TRBD2. The CDR3 sequence is 15 residues long. Trimming cost V 3 bases and J 4 bases; bases outside gene matches: 8. CDR1 and CDR2 from the germline V gene are MNHEY and SVGAGI. The CDR3, as DNA: TGTGCCAGCAGTTATCGGGCTAGCGGAGTAGAGACCCAGTACTTC. It is translated as CASSYRASGVETQYF.